This T cell receptor beta chain is drawn from a study of blood T cells in healthy people across ages. The authors ran a second PCR of 7 to 11 cycles using a sample-barcoded 5' primer and a J-beta primer mix. A 12-random-nucleotide template-switch adaptor tagged each cDNA molecule. TCRdb recomputed calls from the 5' RACE reads with MiXCR, one row per CDR3 protein. The sample records 2 million or so distinct CDR3 sequences, 49% being singletons. The V and J ends lost 7 bases and 2 bases respectively, with 20 bases between them. Germline CDR1 reads MDHEN; CDR2 reads SYDVKM. There are 16 residues in the CDR3. This clonotype came up a few times.

V and J are TRBV28 and TRBJ2-5; D gene uncertain. Input material: blood. This sequence was found in a woman between 40 and 50 years old in good health. CDR3 nucleotide sequence: TGTGCCAGCACCCCAGCCGCTGAACTGGAACAAGAGACCCAGTACTTC. Protein product: CASTPAAELEQETQYF.